This T cell receptor beta chain appears in the sequencing data of a study of blood T cell repertoires in COVID-19. In the study overall: PBMCs, B-cell-depleted T cells, or T cells provided the cDNA or gDNA that made up the material.

Original data processing: Estimated nucleated cell counts came from reference gene primer amplification. Sequencing was performed with immunoSEQ multiplex PCR; in TCRdb, only in-frame clones are kept and a portion is missing. The DNA gave D and trimming, while V, J and clone size come from that table. The sample contains about 300,000 clones, roughly nine tenths of which appear only once. Germline assignment: CDR1 MNHEY and CDR2 SVGAGI. Losses at the gene ends were 4 bases for V and 9 bases for J; bases not matched to a gene: 4. The CDR3 runs to 13 residues. The sequence was obtained from a young man who had recovered from COVID-19. The chain links TRBV6-5 to TRBJ2-1; 9 bases are shared with TRBD1. The sample was peripheral blood. The CDR3 DNA reads TGTGCCAGCAGTTTGGACAGGGGAGGTGAGCAGTTCTTC. Its protein is CASSLDRGGEQFF.